A selection of T cell receptor beta chains follows, all from one sample in a study of identical twins. TCRdb used MiXCR to reprocess the 5' RACE reads, holding one entry per CDR3 protein. Of roughly 470,000 distinct CDR3 sequences listed, 13% to 15% are singletons. These sequences were also reported in another study, on yellow fever vaccine responses in identical twins.

Sequenced input: CD4+ T cells sorted from blood. These receptors all come from a woman aged 18-35 years in good health. Both conserved end residues are part of each CDR3. The D gene is left open where the match is weak. The size field is filled for only some rows; it gives once, few, many or a size class.

j_call d_call v_call clone_size cdr3_nt cdr3_aa
TRBJ2-3 TRBD1 TRBV24-1 many TGTGCCACCAGTGACTCCGGGACAGGGGGCACAGATACGCAGTATTTT CATSDSGTGGTDTQYF
TRBJ2-1 TRBD2 TRBV10-3 many TGTGCCATCAGGGCGAGACTAGCGGATTACAATGAGCAGTTCTTC CAIRARLADYNEQFF
TRBJ2-1 - TRBV29-1 many TGCAGTGGTGGACTATACAATGAGCAGTTCTTC CSGGLYNEQFF
TRBJ2-7 TRBD2 TRBV27 - TGTGCCAGCAGTTCGAACCGACTAGCGGCCGCCTACGAGCAGTACTTC CASSSNRLAAAYEQYF
TRBJ1-1 TRBD1 TRBV6-2/TRBV6-3 few TGTGCCAGCAGTTACCCTGGGACAGGCCGGACGAATTTTGAAGCTTTCTTT CASSYPGTGRTNFEAFF
TRBJ2-5 - TRBV20-1 few TGCAGTGCTAGAGCAGCCGGGACACCGAAAGAGACCCAGTACTTC CSARAAGTPKETQYF
TRBJ2-1 - TRBV19 - TGTGCCAGTAGTCCACCCAGGGGTGAGCAGTTCTTC CASSPPRGEQFF
TRBJ1-4 TRBD1 TRBV12-3/TRBV12-4 - TGTGCCAGCAGCCTGACAGGGGGGATTGAAAAACTGTTTTTT CASSLTGGIEKLFF
TRBJ2-1 TRBD2 TRBV18 few TGTGCCAGCTCCTCCTCTAGCGGGAGTATGAATGAGCAGTTCTTC CASSSSSGSMNEQFF
TRBJ2-5 TRBD2 TRBV7-2 few TGTGCCAGCAGCTCGATTTGGTCAGCGGGAACCGAAGAGACCCAGTACTTC CASSSIWSAGTEETQYF
TRBJ2-3 - TRBV12-3/TRBV12-4 many TGTGCCAGCAGCCTCAGGGTCGGAACGCAGTATTTT CASSLRVGTQYF
TRBJ2-4 - TRBV5-1 - TGCGCCAGCAGCCGGACAGGGAGGGGGGCCAAAAACATTCAGTACTTC CASSRTGRGAKNIQYF
TRBJ2-1 TRBD2 TRBV20-1 few TGCAGTGCCCAGACTAGCGCCTACAATGAGCAGTTCTTC CSAQTSAYNEQFF
TRBJ2-5 - TRBV9 few TGTGCCAGCAGCGTAGGTCTAGAACAAGAGACCCAGTACTTC CASSVGLEQETQYF
TRBJ2-3 TRBD1 TRBV5-1 few TGCGCCAGCAGCTTGTTGCGGGGAGACAGGGGAGAAGATACGCAGTATTTT CASSLLRGDRGEDTQYF
TRBJ2-3 TRBD2 TRBV3-1 few TGTGCCAGCAGCCAAGATGGACTAGCGGGGGAGAAGCAGTATTTT CASSQDGLAGEKQYF
TRBJ2-1 - TRBV29-1 few TGCAGCGTTGGTTGGCGGGAACTCCCCTACAATGAGCAGTTCTTC CSVGWRELPYNEQFF
TRBJ2-2 - TRBV6-5 few TGTGCCAGCAGTTACTCGGAAGTCTCCGGGGAGCTGTTTTTT CASSYSEVSGELFF
TRBJ2-3 TRBD2 TRBV23-1 - TGCGCCAGCAGTCAATCGATGGGCCGACAGCGGGGACGTCGCACAGATACGCAGTATTTT CASSQSMGRQRGRRTDTQYF
TRBJ1-6 - TRBV28 once TGTGCCAGCAGTTCACCCGAGTTATTGGGTTCACCCCTCCACTTT CASSSPELLGSPLHF
TRBJ2-1 TRBD2 TRBV7-3 - TGTGCCAGCAGCTCCGGGACGGGGGGCTCCTACAATGAGCAGTTCTTC CASSSGTGGSYNEQFF
TRBJ2-7 - TRBV28 - TGTGCCAGCAGTGGATATGGGACGGCCTCCTACGAGCAGTACTTC CASSGYGTASYEQYF
TRBJ2-2 - TRBV30 few TGTGCCTGGAGTCATTGGGGCACCGGGGAGCTGTTTTTT CAWSHWGTGELFF
TRBJ2-7 - TRBV5-1 - TGCGCCAGCAGCCTCAGTCAGGGGATGGGTGAGCAGTACTTC CASSLSQGMGEQYF
TRBJ2-1 TRBD2 TRBV7-3 few TGTGCCAGCAGCATAGCGGGATACAATGAGCAGTTCTTC CASSIAGYNEQFF
TRBJ2-3 - TRBV30 - TGTGCCTGGAGCCTAGCCGGGCCCGATACGCAGTATTTT CAWSLAGPDTQYF
TRBJ2-5 TRBD1 TRBV28 few TGTGCCAGCAGTACGGACAGGGCGGCAGAGACCCAGTACTTC CASSTDRAAETQYF
TRBJ1-1 - TRBV7-9 few TGTGCCAGCAGCCCACCAGGAGACACCCGTGGAGCTTTCTTT CASSPPGDTRGAFF
TRBJ2-1 TRBD1 TRBV7-9 many TGTGCCAGCAGTCCCCACCACAGGGGGACCGTCTACAATGAGCAGTTCTTC CASSPHHRGTVYNEQFF
TRBJ2-1 - TRBV7-9 - TGTGCCAGCAGCGGAGGGAGCCTATTGGGGAATGAGCAGTTCTTC CASSGGSLLGNEQFF
TRBJ1-5 - TRBV20-1 - TGCAGTGCTTCCTTATCCCAGGGCAATCAGCCCCAGCATTTT CSASLSQGNQPQHF
TRBJ2-5 - TRBV20-1 - TGCAGTGCTAGAGATTCAGGACTGGGGTCCCAGTACTTC CSARDSGLGSQYF
TRBJ2-7 TRBD1 TRBV5-1 - TGCGCCAGCAGCTTGGTAGCAGGGGGCGACGAGCAGTACTTC CASSLVAGGDEQYF
TRBJ2-2 - TRBV5-1 many TGCGCCAGCAGCAGGGACGGTGGGAACACCGGGGAGCTGTTTTTT CASSRDGGNTGELFF
TRBJ2-3 TRBD2 TRBV20-1 few TGCAGTGCTAGGGATCTAGCGGGGGGCGTCACAGATACGCAGTATTTT CSARDLAGGVTDTQYF
TRBJ2-3 - TRBV20-1 few TGCAGTGCTAGAGTCCGTCCCCTCGACACCTCTAGCACAGATACGCAGTATTTT CSARVRPLDTSSTDTQYF
TRBJ2-1 - TRBV6-2/TRBV6-3 few TGTGCCAGCAGTCCCGAGCCTACTATTAATGAGCAGTTCTTC CASSPEPTINEQFF
TRBJ1-6 - TRBV20-1 - TGCAGTGCTAGAGGCGTATCCGGGTCACCCCTCCACTTT CSARGVSGSPLHF
TRBJ1-5 TRBD1 TRBV20-1 few TGCAGTGCTAGAAAGGGGGCGAATCAGCCCCAGCATTTT CSARKGANQPQHF
TRBJ2-3 TRBD1 TRBV2 - TGTGCCAGCAGTGACGGACAGGGTAGCACAGATACGCAGTATTTT CASSDGQGSTDTQYF
TRBJ2-7 TRBD2 TRBV20-1 few TGCAGCCGGGGGGGCCTAGGCGAGCAGTACTTC CSRGGLGEQYF
TRBJ1-4 - TRBV2 - TGTGCCAGCAGCCGGCGCGGGGGGGCCAATGAAAAACTGTTTTTT CASSRRGGANEKLFF
TRBJ2-7 - TRBV5-1 few TGCGCCAGCAGCTTGGGCGCCAGGGAGGGGGACGAGCAGTACTTC CASSLGAREGDEQYF
TRBJ2-3 TRBD1 TRBV7-9 - TGTGCCAGCAGCTCCCCCAGGGGGTCCCCGGGCACAGATACGCAGTATTTT CASSSPRGSPGTDTQYF
TRBJ1-2 - TRBV6-5 few TGTGCCAGCAGTTACTCTGGGGGGTTAGAGGTGTCTTACACCTTC CASSYSGGLEVSYTF
TRBJ2-3 TRBD1 TRBV9 few TGTGCCAGCAGCGATAACAGGGGTCCAGATACGCAGTATTTT CASSDNRGPDTQYF
TRBJ2-7 TRBD1 TRBV28 many TGTGCCAGCACCTTGGACAGGGGGCAATACGAGCAGTACTTC CASTLDRGQYEQYF
TRBJ2-3 - TRBV12-3/TRBV12-4 many TGTGCCAGCAGTTTTGGATCCCCCACAGATACGCAGTATTTT CASSFGSPTDTQYF